This T cell receptor beta chain originates from a study of OX40 agonist ivuxolimab in advanced cancers. Study information: With ivuxolimab, an agonistic anti-OX40 (CD134) antibody, patients were treated. Enrolled patients in dose escalation had cancers that were hepatocellular carcinoma, melanoma, renal cell or head and neck cancer. Three individuals attained partial responses, comprising one hepatocellular carcinoma case and two cutaneous melanoma cases.

Study-wide findings and caveats: Clonal expansion among partial responders at 0.1-3.0 mg/kg ranked near the lowest.

In the case of this clone: The antigen is unknown.

Here immunoSEQ multiplex PCR was the method, and the copy in TCRdb shows in-frame clones only, minus some. Of approximately 86,000 clones listed, roughly nine tenths were seen once; the top ten hold 0.95% to 1.2%. The CDR3 covers 15 residues. CDR1 is SGHTA and CDR2 is FQGNSA in the germline V gene. Trimming took 4 bases from V and 0 from J, leaving 12 bases between them. The sequence derives from an adult with an advanced solid tumor such as melanoma, head and neck, liver or kidney cancer. This rearrangement joins TRBV7-2 to TRBJ1-1; D gene ambiguous. Source: CD4+ or CD8+ T cells sorted from blood, taken in a trial of the OX40 agonist ivuxolimab. This CDR3 is CASSSGSQMNTEAFF. CDR3 bases: TGTGCCAGCAGCTCCGGCAGCCAGATGAACACTGAAGCTTTCTTT.